Below, 5 T cell receptor beta chains from the same sample are listed, as sequenced in a study of CD8 T cells in Susac syndrome (dated by TCRdb to about 2019). The method was the immunoSEQ multiplex PCR assay. RNA was extracted using the RNeasy kit, and roughly 0.5 to 1 ug of the RNA was reverse transcribed with random hexamers. Using fastp trimming at Q25 and MiXCR clonotype assembly, TCRdb reanalyzed the public sequencing data and kept in-frame beta chains. All rows with the same CDR3 protein become a single entry with the most common DNA and genes. This sample holds 250,000 to 350,000 distinct CDR3 sequences; 92% were observed only once. Of the sample, 0.06% to 0.075% falls within the top ten clones. The sample was CD4+ T cells from PBMCs. All receptors come from a human donor with multiple sclerosis.

This sequence joins TRBV6-2 or TRBV6-3 and TRBJ2-3; 15 positions agree with TRBD2. Germline CDR1 is MNHEY and CDR2 is SVGEGT. There are 15 residues in the CDR3. J was trimmed by 10 bases and V by 5 bases; bases with no gene match: 7. The CDR3: CASSPGLAGGPAQYF. The CDR3 DNA is TGTGCCAGCAGTCCCGGACTAGCGGGAGGGCCGGCGCAGTATTTT.

The chain has TRBV3-1 and TRBJ2-7; TRBD1 matches at 7 bases. CDR3 size: 14 residues. J was trimmed by 3 bases and V by 2 bases; bases with no gene match: 4. Germline assignment: CDR1 LGHDT and CDR2 YNNKEL (reference sequence). The CDR3: CASSQQGVDYEQYF. The CDR3 region has the DNA TGTGCCAGCAGCCAACAGGGGGTGGACTACGAGCAGTACTTC.

This clonotype was recorded a few times. The chain combines TRBV29-1 with TRBJ2-5; D perhaps matches TRBD2 (7 bases). CDR3 length: 16 amino acids. Germline values: CDR1 SQVTM, CDR2 ANQGSEA. V lost 1 base and J 5 bases, leaving 20 bases between the germline ends. CDR3 in amino acids: CSVEVVGGRVRETQYF. The CDR3 DNA reads TGCAGCGTTGAAGTGGTGGGGGGGCGCGTCAGGGAGACCCAGTACTTC.

CDR3 amino acids: CSVLQGTGQPQHF. CDR3 bases: TGCAGCGTTTTACAGGGGACGGGACAGCCCCAGCATTTT. This chain connects TRBV29-1 to TRBJ1-5; 7 nucleotides match TRBD1. V was clipped by 5 bases and J by 7 bases; unmatched bases: 8. Germline-derived CDR1 and CDR2 are SQVTM and ANQGSEA. The CDR3 runs 13 residues.

This clonotype came up once. This chain uses TRBV18 with TRBJ2-1; 11 nucleotides match TRBD2. The germline V gene encodes CDR1 KGHSH and CDR2 LQKENI. J lost 10 bases, V lost 0 bases, and 14 bases had no gene match. The CDR3 is 18 residues long. As DNA, the CDR3 is TGTGCCAGCTCACCACCGGGAATAGCGGGAGGGTCCATCGGGGAGCAGTTCTTC. Translated: CASSPPGIAGGSIGEQFF.